A selection of T cell receptor beta chains follows, all from one sample in a study of shared clonotypes between healthy human individuals. The method was immunoSEQ multiplex PCR; TCRdb's version includes in-frame clones alone and lacks a portion of them. The sample comprises roughly 1 million clones, around 82% of which are singletons, and approximately 0.52% rests with the top ten. Source material: memory CD4+ T cells from PBMCs. Receptors were obtained from a man aged 18 to 29 in good health. Some clones in this sample may be carry-over from other donors' samples. CDR3s include the opening cysteine and the closing phenylalanine or tryptophan. Each record gives: J gene, V gene, CDR3 protein.

j_call: TRBJ2-7; v_call: TRBV11-1; cdr3_aa: CASSPSSDLSYEQYF
j_call: TRBJ2-7; v_call: TRBV11-2; cdr3_aa: CASSLGSGRSYEQYF
j_call: TRBJ1-4; v_call: TRBV28; cdr3_aa: CASASAPGTLAGTNEKLFF
j_call: TRBJ1-1; v_call: TRBV15; cdr3_aa: CATSAGLSTEAFF
j_call: TRBJ1-1; v_call: TRBV28; cdr3_aa: CASTVHTEAFF
j_call: TRBJ1-5; v_call: TRBV6-6; cdr3_aa: CASSYGRGGTGQPQHF
j_call: TRBJ2-5; v_call: TRBV7-2; cdr3_aa: CASSRAWGPQETQYF
j_call: TRBJ2-1; v_call: TRBV13; cdr3_aa: CASSLTRGGSYNEQFF
j_call: TRBJ2-5; v_call: TRBV19; cdr3_aa: CASSISGQGEETQYF
j_call: TRBJ1-4; v_call: TRBV7-9; cdr3_aa: CASSPSRGNEKLFF
j_call: TRBJ2-3; v_call: TRBV2; cdr3_aa: CASSTSGSGPDTQYF
j_call: TRBJ2-4; v_call: TRBV5-1; cdr3_aa: CASSLGGSPKNIQYF
j_call: TRBJ2-5; v_call: TRBV5-6; cdr3_aa: CASSLYNQETQYF
j_call: TRBJ1-4; v_call: TRBV11-1; cdr3_aa: CASRGQGNEKLFF
j_call: TRBJ2-7; v_call: TRBV30; cdr3_aa: CAWSVRIQGQYF
j_call: TRBJ1-2; v_call: TRBV5-8; cdr3_aa: CASSVWDKSNYGYTF
j_call: TRBJ1-2; v_call: TRBV30; cdr3_aa: CAWSVGVSYGYTF
j_call: TRBJ2-3; v_call: TRBV10-1; cdr3_aa: CASRTGGTQYF
j_call: TRBJ2-3; v_call: TRBV4-2; cdr3_aa: CASSSGTSGSTDTQYF
j_call: TRBJ1-1; v_call: TRBV5-1; cdr3_aa: CASSFGVGEAFF
j_call: TRBJ2-5; v_call: TRBV27; cdr3_aa: CASSARGGETQYF
j_call: TRBJ2-7; v_call: TRBV7-9; cdr3_aa: CASSLWASLSYEQYF
j_call: TRBJ1-2; v_call: TRBV19; cdr3_aa: CASSIQGASGYTF
j_call: TRBJ2-7; v_call: TRBV27; cdr3_aa: CASTARAGHYEQYF
j_call: TRBJ1-1; v_call: TRBV7-2; cdr3_aa: CASSLSWGGTEAFF
j_call: TRBJ2-7; v_call: TRBV30; cdr3_aa: CAWDRTDFGGIYEQYF
j_call: TRBJ2-5; v_call: TRBV5-4; cdr3_aa: CASRRDSQETQYF
j_call: TRBJ2-2; v_call: TRBV6-1; cdr3_aa: CASRRTGGAGGELFF
j_call: TRBJ2-1; v_call: TRBV9; cdr3_aa: CASSVQGANEQFF
j_call: TRBJ2-1; v_call: TRBV28; cdr3_aa: CASSSGGRAKLNEQFF
j_call: TRBJ1-1; v_call: TRBV6-6; cdr3_aa: CASSAPSASNTEAFF
j_call: TRBJ1-6; v_call: TRBV30; cdr3_aa: CAQQGQSGEPLHF
j_call: TRBJ2-7; v_call: TRBV28; cdr3_aa: CASFDRAGVSYEQYF
j_call: TRBJ1-1; v_call: TRBV5-8; cdr3_aa: CASSSRDRTSTEAFF
j_call: TRBJ2-2; v_call: TRBV6-5; cdr3_aa: CASSYWTTNTGELFF
j_call: TRBJ1-5; v_call: TRBV4-1; cdr3_aa: CASSHPVRNQPQHF
j_call: TRBJ1-1; v_call: TRBV11-3; cdr3_aa: CASSRTGLGTEAFF
j_call: TRBJ1-4; v_call: TRBV5-1; cdr3_aa: CASSLVSQEKLFF
j_call: TRBJ2-7; v_call: TRBV7-2; cdr3_aa: CASSRNRDSYEQYF
j_call: TRBJ1-2; v_call: TRBV29-1; cdr3_aa: CSVGGQLSDGYTF
j_call: TRBJ1-6; v_call: TRBV5-1; cdr3_aa: CASSPRGGTEETSPLHF
j_call: TRBJ2-3; v_call: TRBV14; cdr3_aa: CASSRQSGTRNTDTQYF
j_call: TRBJ2-7; v_call: TRBV18; cdr3_aa: CASSPQSADSYEQYF
j_call: TRBJ1-4; v_call: TRBV4-3; cdr3_aa: CASSRKLDRGNEKLFF
j_call: TRBJ2-7; v_call: TRBV6-5; cdr3_aa: CASSYSMSGTYEQYF
j_call: TRBJ2-2; v_call: TRBV10-3; cdr3_aa: CAISRGTGVVLTGELFF
j_call: TRBJ2-3; v_call: TRBV6-5; cdr3_aa: CASSRGQPSDTQYF
j_call: TRBJ2-3; v_call: TRBV7-9; cdr3_aa: CASRGGRLVGQYF
j_call: TRBJ2-1; v_call: TRBV4-1; cdr3_aa: CASSQEGRGASGRGDEQFF
j_call: TRBJ2-7; v_call: TRBV9; cdr3_aa: CASSVGGSLYEQYF
j_call: TRBJ2-1; v_call: TRBV18; cdr3_aa: CASSPQGSEQFF
j_call: TRBJ1-5; v_call: TRBV6-1; cdr3_aa: CASRAQRGQPQHF
j_call: TRBJ2-7; v_call: TRBV28; cdr3_aa: CASSQGVGLQYF
j_call: TRBJ2-7; v_call: TRBV6-1; cdr3_aa: CASSGEFQHEQYF
j_call: TRBJ2-5; v_call: TRBV7-2; cdr3_aa: CASTRSRQETQYF